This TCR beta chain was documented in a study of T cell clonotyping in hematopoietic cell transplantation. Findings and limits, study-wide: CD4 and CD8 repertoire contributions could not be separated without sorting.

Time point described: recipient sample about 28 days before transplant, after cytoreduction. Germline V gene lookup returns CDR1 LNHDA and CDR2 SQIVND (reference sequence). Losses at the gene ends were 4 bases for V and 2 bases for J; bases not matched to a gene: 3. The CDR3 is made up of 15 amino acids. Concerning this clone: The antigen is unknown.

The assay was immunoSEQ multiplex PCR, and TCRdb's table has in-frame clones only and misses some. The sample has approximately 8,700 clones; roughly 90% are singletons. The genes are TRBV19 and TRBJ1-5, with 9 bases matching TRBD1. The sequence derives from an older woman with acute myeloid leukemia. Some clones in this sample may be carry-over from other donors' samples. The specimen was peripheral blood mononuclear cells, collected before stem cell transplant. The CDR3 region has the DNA TGTGCCAGTAGTAGGGGACAGGGCCGCAATCAGCCCCAGCATTTT. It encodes CASSRGQGRNQPQHF.